Each of the 13 T cell receptor beta chains below was sequenced from the same sample in a study of blood T cell repertoires in COVID-19. Repertoires were generated with immunoSEQ multiplex PCR, while TCRdb's copy carries only in-frame clones and drops some. The sample records about 75,000 clones, less than 85% being singletons. The sequenced sample consisted of peripheral blood. These receptors were obtained from a woman older than 75 with active or convalescent COVID-19.

V is TRBV6-6 and J is TRBJ2-7; possible D gene TRBD2, 5 bases. Deletions cut 6 bases from V and 3 bases from J, with 9 bases between. Germline loops: CDR1 MNHNY, CDR2 SVGAGI (reference sequence). The CDR3 has 12 residues. CDR3 sequence reads: CASSRSGYEQYF. The CDR3 DNA follows: TGTGCCAGCAGCCGGAGCGGCTACGAGCAGTACTTC.

This sequence joins TRBV9 and TRBJ2-5, with D possibly TRBD1 on 6 matching bases. V was pared by 7 bases and J by 2 bases, with 18 bases between. The CDR3 loop spans 15 amino acids. Germline-derived CDR1 and CDR2 are SGDLS and YYNGEE. CDR3 sequence reads: CASSLRGGVQETQYF. CDR3 coding DNA: TGTGCCAGCTCCCTAAGAGGGGGAGTTCAAGAGACCCAGTACTTC.

This sequence joins TRBV18 and TRBJ2-1, with 7 bases lining up with TRBD2. Losses at the gene ends were 0 bases for V and 4 bases for J; bases not matched to a gene: 9. Germline CDR1 KGHSH, CDR2 LQKENI. The CDR3 consists of 17 residues. The CDR3 is CASSPPGSGDTYNEQFF. The CDR3, as DNA: TGTGCCAGCTCACCACCGGGAAGCGGGGATACTTACAATGAGCAGTTCTTC.

This chain uses TRBV19 with TRBJ1-5; a possible D gene is TRBD1 (5 bases). Trimming took 5 bases from V and 0 from J, leaving 20 bases between them. The CDR3 sequence is 18 residues long. Germline V gene sequence: CDR1 LNHDA, CDR2 SQIVND (reference sequence). CDR3 protein: CASSERQKGEYSNQPQHF. For the CDR3, the DNA is TGTGCCAGTAGTGAAAGGCAAAAAGGGGAATATAGCAATCAGCCCCAGCATTTT.

This clone was observed a few times. The genes are TRBV19 and TRBJ1-6; TRBD1 aligns across 7 bases. The CDR3 length is 15 residues. Germline-derived CDR1 and CDR2 are LNHDA and SQIVND (reference sequence). V was pared by 4 bases and J by 5 bases, with 5 bases of the junction left unmatched. The CDR3 DNA is TGTGCCAGTAGTACAGACAGGGTAAATAATTCACCCCTCCACTTT. This translates into CASSTDRVNNSPLHF.

The chain links TRBV6-2 or TRBV6-3 to TRBJ2-2; D is perhaps TRBD2 (5 bases). Looked up from germline, CDR1 is MNHEY and CDR2 is SVGEGT. Trimming took 2 bases from V and 4 from J, leaving 11 bases between them. The CDR3 runs 15 residues. CDR3: CASSYGSAGTGELFF. The DNA for the CDR3 is TGTGCCAGCAGTTACGGTAGCGCGGGCACCGGGGAGCTGTTTTTT.

The chain couples TRBV4-2 to TRBJ1-3; TRBD1 is a possible D gene (6 bases). The germline V and J ends were trimmed by 1 base and 8 bases, with 15 bases remaining between them. Germline CDR1 reads LGHNA; CDR2 reads YNFKEQ. The length of the CDR3 is 15 residues. In DNA form, the CDR3 reads TGTGCCAGCAGCCAAGTACAGGGTTTCTTGGACACCATATATTTT. Its protein product is CASSQVQGFLDTIYF.

The chain has TRBV25-1 and TRBJ1-2, with 7 bases matching TRBD1. CDR3 length equals 14 residues. CDR1 MGHDK and CDR2 SYGVNS come from the germline V gene. With 3 bases clipped from V and 4 bases from J, the junction kept 5 bases outside the gene matches. The CDR3 DNA is TGTGCCAGCAGTGAGACAGGGAAGGGCTATGGCTACACCTTC. Its translation is CASSETGKGYGYTF.

The chain has TRBV6-5 and TRBJ2-1, with D possibly matching TRBD2 (6 bases). The germline V and J ends were trimmed by 6 bases and 2 bases, with 14 bases remaining between them. This CDR3 contains 15 residues. From germline, CDR1 is MNHEY and CDR2 SVGAGI. CDR3 bases: TGTGCCAGCAGGAGGGGTAGCGGAACCTACAATGAGCAGTTCTTC. As protein: CASRRGSGTYNEQFF.

V usage is TRBV14 and J usage is TRBJ1-2, with D possibly being TRBD1 (6 bases). Trimming took 4 bases from V and 5 from J, leaving 14 bases between them. This CDR3 has 14 amino acids. CDR1 is SGHDN and CDR2 is FVKESK in the germline V gene. Written as DNA, the CDR3 is TGTGCCAGCAGCCCCCCCGGGACACGGTATGGCTACACCTTC. It codes for CASSPPGTRYGYTF. The complete variable domain, with remaining parts taken from reference TRBV14 and TRBJ1-2, reads EAGVTQFPSHSVIEKGQTVTLRCDPISGHDNLYWYRRVMGKEIKFLLHFVKESKQDESGMPNNRFLAERTGGTYSTLKVQPAELEDSGVYFCASSPPGTRYGYTFGSGTRLTVV.

The chain has TRBV19 and TRBJ1-2; D is unclear. The V and J ends lost 3 bases and 5 bases respectively, with 19 bases between them. Germline V gene data show CDR1 as LNHDA and CDR2 as SQIVND (reference sequence). The CDR3 spans 16 residues. The CDR3 spells CASSMAPPTLRYGYTF. The CDR3 bases are TGTGCCAGTAGTATGGCTCCCCCCACCCTGCGGTATGGCTACACCTTC.

The chain has TRBV16 and TRBJ2-7; D is perhaps TRBD2 (7 bases). Trimming pared 1 base from V and 3 bases from J, leaving 16 bases between. CDR3 size: 16 residues. Germline CDR1 KGHSY, CDR2 FQNENV. CDR3 protein: CASSQWGGAKVYEQYF. The CDR3 nucleotides are TGTGCCAGCAGCCAATGGGGGGGGGCCAAGGTCTACGAGCAGTACTTC.

This sequence joins TRBV27 and TRBJ2-1; 11 bases fit TRBD1. CDR3 length equals 15 residues. CDR1 is MNHEY and CDR2 is SMNVEV in the germline V gene (reference sequence). The ends lost 2 bases at V and 4 bases at J; junction bases unmatched: 1. CDR3 DNA: TGTGCCAGCAGTTTAGGGACAGGGGGTTACAATGAGCAGTTCTTC. Protein product: CASSLGTGGYNEQFF.